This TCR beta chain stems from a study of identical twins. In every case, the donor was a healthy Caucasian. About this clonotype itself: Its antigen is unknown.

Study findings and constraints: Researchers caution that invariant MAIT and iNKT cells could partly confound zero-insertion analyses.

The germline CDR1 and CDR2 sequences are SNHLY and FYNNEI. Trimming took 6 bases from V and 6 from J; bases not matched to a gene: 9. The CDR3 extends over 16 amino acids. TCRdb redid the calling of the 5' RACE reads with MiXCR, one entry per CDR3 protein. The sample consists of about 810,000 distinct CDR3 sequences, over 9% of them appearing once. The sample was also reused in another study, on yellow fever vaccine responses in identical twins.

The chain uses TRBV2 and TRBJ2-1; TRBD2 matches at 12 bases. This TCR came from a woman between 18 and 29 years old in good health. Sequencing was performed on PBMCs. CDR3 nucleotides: TGTGCCAGCAGACACCCACTAGCGGGGGGCGGCAATGAGCAGTTCTTC. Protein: CASRHPLAGGGNEQFF.